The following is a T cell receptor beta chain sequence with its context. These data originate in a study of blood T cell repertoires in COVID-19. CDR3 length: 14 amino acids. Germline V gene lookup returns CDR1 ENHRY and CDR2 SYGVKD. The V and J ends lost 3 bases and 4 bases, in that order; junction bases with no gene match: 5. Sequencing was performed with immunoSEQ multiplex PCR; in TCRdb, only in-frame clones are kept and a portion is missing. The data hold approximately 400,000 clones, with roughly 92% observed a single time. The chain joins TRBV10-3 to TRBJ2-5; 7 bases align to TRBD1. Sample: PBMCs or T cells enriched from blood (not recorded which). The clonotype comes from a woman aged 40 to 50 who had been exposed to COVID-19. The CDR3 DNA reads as TGTGCCATCAGTGACCTGGCAGGGGGAGAGACCCAGTACTTC. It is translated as CAISDLAGGETQYF.